This T cell receptor beta chain was identified in a study of T cells in Graves' hyperthyroidism and ophthalmopathy. Stable disease denoted Graves' hyperthyroidism without ophthalmopathy progression within 18 months. Every diagnosis used clinical symptoms, serum thyroxine and TRAb, thyroid ultrasound and orbital computed tomography. At least ten counts were recorded for this clonotype. Its antigen is not known. General study results and limits: Ophthalmopathy onset followed model prediction by a median about seven months. Most thyroid clonotypes expanded above 0.001 appeared in blood too.

Germline CDR1 and CDR2: DFQATT and SNEGSKA (reference sequence). Between the trimmed V and J ends, which lost 1 base and 5 bases, there was a span of 17 bases. The CDR3 is 15 amino acids. Amplification of TCR beta CDR3 regions used RNA as the template. Initially, a first-round RT-PCR of the TCR CDR3 employed the HTBI primer set. Each CDR3 protein is one row after TCRdb ran MiXCR on the multiplex PCR reads. The sample carries under 350,000 distinct CDR3 sequences, around 15% recorded once. The clonotype comes from a woman aged 40 to 50 with Graves' hyperthyroidism. The chain combines TRBV20-1 with TRBJ2-5, with D maybe TRBD1 (5 bases). The sample consisted of blood. Written as DNA, the CDR3 is TGCAGTGCTAGAGTGGACACCTGGGCGGTGGAGACCCAGTACTTC. Its protein is CSARVDTWAVETQYF.